The rows below give T cell receptor beta chains drawn from one sample of a study of blood T cells in healthy people across ages. TCRdb re-derived calls from the 5' RACE reads in MiXCR, one entry per CDR3 protein. The sample contains 950,000 to 1,200,000 distinct CDR3 sequences, approximately 38% of which appear only once. Material: blood. The receptor set was obtained from a man younger than 30 in good health. CDR3s include the opening cysteine and the closing phenylalanine or tryptophan. A D gene is named only where the DNA matches it firmly. Size is stated for part of the rows, as once, few or many counts, or as a class when the clone is expanded.

v_gene	j_gene	abundance	d_gene	CDR3aa	CDR3nt
TRBV10-3	TRBJ1-6	-	TRBD1	CAIRGVTGVTSPLHF	TGTGCCATCCGGGGGGTAACAGGGGTCACTTCACCCCTCCACTTT
TRBV9	TRBJ1-1	-	-	CASSVAGAGDEAFF	TGTGCCAGCAGCGTAGCAGGGGCAGGGGATGAAGCTTTCTTT
TRBV27	TRBJ1-5	-	-	CASRQVGNSNQPQHF	TGTGCCAGCAGACAGGTGGGCAATAGCAATCAGCCCCAGCATTTT
TRBV6-6	TRBJ2-1	-	-	CASSKIQGRLYNEQFF	TGTGCCAGCAGCAAGATTCAGGGGCGGTTATACAATGAGCAGTTCTTC
TRBV5-5	TRBJ2-1	-	TRBD1	CASSGRGQGTYNEQFF	TGTGCCAGCAGCGGCAGGGGGCAAGGGACCTACAATGAGCAGTTCTTC
TRBV28	TRBJ1-5	-	TRBD1	CASRWQGGSNQPQHF	TGTGCCAGCAGATGGCAGGGGGGTAGCAATCAGCCCCAGCATTTT
TRBV20-1	TRBJ2-2	few	-	CSARYPHKNTGELFF	TGCAGTGCTAGATACCCCCACAAGAACACCGGGGAGCTGTTTTTT
TRBV7-2	TRBJ1-2	-	-	CASSLEAGANYGYTF	TGTGCCAGCAGCTTAGAGGCAGGGGCCAACTATGGCTACACCTTC
TRBV9	TRBJ2-1	few	-	CASSVEREQFF	TGTGCCAGCAGCGTAGAGCGGGAGCAGTTCTTC
TRBV7-9	TRBJ1-1	few	TRBD1	CASSPVTTGATEAFF	TGTGCCAGCAGCCCCGTAACCACAGGGGCGACTGAAGCTTTCTTT
TRBV9	TRBJ2-7	-	-	CASSAQVGGGGNEQYF	TGTGCCAGCAGCGCCCAGGTAGGAGGGGGAGGCAATGAGCAGTACTTC
TRBV20-1	TRBJ2-5	few	TRBD2	CSAKPTSGGREETQYF	TGCAGTGCTAAGCCGACTAGCGGGGGAAGGGAAGAGACCCAGTACTTC
TRBV5-6	TRBJ1-2	few	TRBD1	CASSLTGGASRAGYTF	TGTGCCAGCAGCTTGACAGGGGGCGCTTCCAGAGCTGGCTACACCTTC
TRBV5-6	TRBJ2-7	-	-	CASSLIISYNEQYF	TGTGCCAGCAGCTTAATCATAAGCTACAATGAGCAGTACTTC
TRBV20-1	TRBJ1-1	-	-	CSALRGQKNTEAFF	TGCAGTGCTCTTAGGGGACAAAAAAACACTGAAGCTTTCTTT
TRBV12-3/TRBV12-4	TRBJ1-2	few	-	CASRYPRDKKQAYGYTF	TGTGCCAGCAGGTACCCCCGGGATAAAAAACAGGCCTATGGCTACACCTTC
TRBV25-1	TRBJ1-2	many	TRBD1	CASSPGTGELYGYTF	TGTGCCAGCTCCCCAGGGACAGGTGAACTCTATGGCTACACCTTC
TRBV18	TRBJ1-5	-	-	CASSPNRDSGQPQHF	TGTGCCAGCTCACCTAACAGGGATTCGGGTCAGCCCCAGCATTTT
TRBV29-1	TRBJ1-1	few	TRBD1	CSVDRTGGEPGSEAFF	TGCAGCGTTGACCGGACAGGGGGCGAACCTGGCTCTGAAGCTTTCTTT
TRBV29-1	TRBJ1-2	-	-	CSVHSFGETYGYTF	TGCAGCGTTCATTCTTTCGGGGAGACCTATGGCTACACCTTC
TRBV20-1	TRBJ2-5	-	TRBD2	CSAGRTSGGANEQYF	TGCAGTGCTGGTAGGACTAGCGGGGGGGCCAATGAGCAGTACTTC
TRBV10-3	TRBJ2-3	-	TRBD2	CAIERGPSTDTQYF	TGTGCCATCGAGCGGGGCCCAAGCACAGATACGCAGTATTTT
TRBV4-3	TRBJ1-1	few	TRBD1	CASSQGRQGAGNTEAFF	TGCGCCAGCAGCCAAGGTCGACAGGGTGCAGGGAACACTGAAGCTTTCTTT
TRBV20-1	TRBJ1-2	-	TRBD1	CSSDRANYGYTF	TGCAGTAGCGACAGGGCTAACTATGGCTACACCTTC
TRBV7-2	TRBJ2-3	-	TRBD2	CASSLTSGRLDTQYF	TGTGCCAGCAGCTTGACTAGCGGCCGATTGGATACGCAGTATTTT
TRBV20-1	TRBJ2-3	few	-	CSARGGQQLTSTDTQYF	TGCAGTGCTAGGGGGGGACAGCAACTGACTAGCACAGATACGCAGTATTTT
TRBV12-3/TRBV12-4	TRBJ1-2	many	-	CASSLEGIDGYTF	TGTGCCAGCAGTTTAGAGGGAATAGACGGCTACACCTTC
TRBV2	TRBJ2-5	many	-	CATRTELQTQYF	TGTGCCACCCGGACAGAGTTGCAGACCCAGTACTTC
TRBV24-1	TRBJ2-7	-	TRBD2	CATSDSAGDNYNEQYF	TGTGCCACCAGTGACTCGGCGGGGGATAACTACAATGAGCAGTACTTC
TRBV11-2	TRBJ2-5	-	-	CASSVMIKETQYF	TGTGCCAGCAGCGTAATGATAAAAGAGACCCAGTACTTC
TRBV14	TRBJ1-5	-	-	CASSQDRKNQPQHF	TGTGCCAGCAGCCAAGATCGGAAGAATCAGCCCCAGCATTTT
TRBV4-3	TRBJ1-2	few	-	CASSQNPRPGGYTF	TGCGCCAGCAGCCAAAACCCCCGTCCTGGTGGCTACACCTTC
TRBV27	TRBJ2-2	-	-	CASSPLKTGLVVTGELFF	TGTGCCAGCAGTCCTCTCAAAACGGGACTCGTAGTGACCGGGGAGCTGTTTTTT
TRBV7-2	TRBJ2-1	few	-	CASSLINPFSSYNEQFF	TGTGCCAGCAGCTTGATCAATCCGTTCAGCTCCTACAATGAGCAGTTCTTC
TRBV10-3	TRBJ1-5	-	-	CAISESGADRPQHF	TGTGCCATCAGTGAGTCGGGGGCAGATCGGCCCCAGCATTTT
TRBV10-3	TRBJ2-5	-	TRBD1	CAISNGDRGQETQYF	TGTGCCATCAGTAACGGGGACAGGGGCCAAGAGACCCAGTACTTC
TRBV7-2	TRBJ1-2	-	-	CASSLLARAQIRPYGYTF	TGTGCCAGCAGCTTGTTAGCCAGGGCCCAAATAAGACCCTATGGCTACACCTTC
TRBV20-1	TRBJ2-1	many	TRBD1	CSARQGQGAYNEQFF	TGCAGTGCTCGTCAGGGACAGGGGGCCTACAATGAGCAGTTCTTC
TRBV3-1	TRBJ2-7	-	-	CASSQEGATRSEQYF	TGTGCCAGCAGCCAAGAAGGGGCAACTCGGTCAGAGCAGTACTTC
TRBV20-1	TRBJ2-7	-	TRBD1	CSARTGQAFYEQYF	TGCAGTGCCCGGACGGGACAGGCGTTCTACGAGCAGTACTTC
TRBV10-3	TRBJ2-7	few	TRBD2	CATSPGTSGGRSYEQYF	TGTGCCACCAGTCCCGGGACTAGCGGGGGCCGCTCCTACGAGCAGTACTTC
TRBV5-5	TRBJ2-3	-	-	CASSLSRGTDTDTQYF	TGTGCCAGCAGCTTGAGTAGGGGGACCGACACAGATACGCAGTATTTT
TRBV20-1	TRBJ1-3	-	-	CSARSGRSAGNTIYF	TGCAGTGCTAGGTCAGGGAGATCGGCTGGAAACACCATATATTTT
TRBV6-2/TRBV6-3	TRBJ2-1	-	-	CASSHTTRRFFYNEQFF	TGTGCCAGCAGTCACACCACCCGGAGATTCTTCTACAATGAGCAGTTCTTC
TRBV11-3	TRBJ2-1	-	-	CASSDFYNEQFF	TGTGCCAGCTCGGATTTCTACAATGAGCAGTTCTTC
TRBV27	TRBJ1-1	-	-	CASSLSRQGYGNTEAFF	TGTGCCAGCAGTTTATCCCGACAAGGGTACGGGAACACTGAAGCTTTCTTT
TRBV5-4	TRBJ2-3	-	TRBD1	CASSTRQGGVTDTQYF	TGTGCCAGCAGCACGAGACAGGGTGGTGTCACAGATACGCAGTATTTT
TRBV12-3/TRBV12-4	TRBJ1-4	-	-	CASSLGPLEEKLFF	TGTGCCAGCAGCCTGGGACCCCTTGAGGAAAAACTGTTTTTT
TRBV20-1	TRBJ2-1	-	-	CSANDPGGKSYNEQFF	TGCAGTGCTAACGACCCAGGGGGGAAGTCCTACAATGAGCAGTTCTTC
TRBV6-2/TRBV6-3	TRBJ2-3	-	-	CASSYSNRVDTQYF	TGTGCCAGCAGTTACTCGAATCGAGTAGATACGCAGTATTTT
TRBV19	TRBJ1-1	-	-	CASSIGSNMNTEAFF	TGTGCCAGTAGTATAGGATCCAACATGAACACTGAAGCTTTCTTT
TRBV4-2	TRBJ2-3	-	TRBD2	CASSQDLLRGGGDTQYF	TGTGCCAGCAGCCAAGATCTCCTGCGGGGGGGCGGAGATACGCAGTATTTT
TRBV7-2	TRBJ2-1	-	-	CVSSLVQGSYNEQFF	TGTGTCAGCAGCTTAGTCCAGGGCTCCTACAATGAGCAGTTCTTC
TRBV7-2	TRBJ2-5	few	-	CASSLDRAGGYF	TGTGCCAGCAGCTTAGATAGGGCAGGCGGGTACTTC